Given below is one T cell receptor (beta chain) in context. As yet, its antigen is unknown. PCR was performed using 60 Vbeta and 13 Jbeta primers. Data came from immunoSEQ multiplex PCR; TCRdb stores just in-frame clones and leaves some out. The sample comprises 250,000 to 300,000 clones, just under 85% of which are singletons, and about 2% rests with the top ten. Between the trimmed V and J ends, which lost 5 bases and 2 bases, there was a span of 20 bases. CDR1 is SGHTA and CDR2 is FQGTGA in the germline V gene. The CDR3 has 17 residues. The sample originates from a study of cytomegalovirus exposure and HLA in healthy donors. Study in general: Across around 400 genotyped donors, around 80% landed in the Caucasian-associated ancestry cluster.

Study outcomes and limitations: Later on, analysis showed that most CMV-associated TCR beta chains appeared to be HLA-restricted.

The sample comprised PBMCs. The TCR originated in a middle-aged woman in good health and CMV-seropositive. This rearrangement joins TRBV7-3 to TRBJ2-3; TRBD2 might be the D (6 bases). The CDR3 coding sequence is TGTGCCAGCAGCCTCCACGCATCAGGCGGGAACACAGATACGCAGTATTTT. Protein sequence: CASSLHASGGNTDTQYF.